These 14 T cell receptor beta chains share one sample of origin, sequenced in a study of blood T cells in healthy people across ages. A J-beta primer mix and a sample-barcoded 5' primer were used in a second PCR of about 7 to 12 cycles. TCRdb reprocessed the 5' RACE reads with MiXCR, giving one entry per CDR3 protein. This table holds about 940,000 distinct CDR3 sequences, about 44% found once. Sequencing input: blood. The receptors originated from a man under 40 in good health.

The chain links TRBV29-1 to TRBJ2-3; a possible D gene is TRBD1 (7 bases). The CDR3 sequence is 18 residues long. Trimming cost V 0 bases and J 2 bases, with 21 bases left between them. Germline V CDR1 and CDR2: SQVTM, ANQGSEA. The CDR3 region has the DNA TGCAGCGTTGAAGATCCATGGCGGAGGGACAGCTACACAGATACGCAGTATTTT. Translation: CSVEDPWRRDSYTDTQYF.

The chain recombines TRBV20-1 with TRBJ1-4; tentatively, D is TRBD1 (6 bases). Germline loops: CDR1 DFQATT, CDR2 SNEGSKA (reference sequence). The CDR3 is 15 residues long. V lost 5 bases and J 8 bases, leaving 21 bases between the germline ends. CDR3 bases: TGCAGTGCTCTGGGCCTCCGCCGGGGACACGAAAAACTGTTTTTT. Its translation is CSALGLRRGHEKLFF.

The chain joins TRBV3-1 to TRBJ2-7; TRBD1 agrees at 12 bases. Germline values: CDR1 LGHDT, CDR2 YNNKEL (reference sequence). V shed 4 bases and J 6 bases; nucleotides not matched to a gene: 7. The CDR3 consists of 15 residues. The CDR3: CASSRHGTGGVEQYF. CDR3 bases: TGTGCCAGCAGCCGACACGGGACAGGGGGCGTCGAGCAGTACTTC.

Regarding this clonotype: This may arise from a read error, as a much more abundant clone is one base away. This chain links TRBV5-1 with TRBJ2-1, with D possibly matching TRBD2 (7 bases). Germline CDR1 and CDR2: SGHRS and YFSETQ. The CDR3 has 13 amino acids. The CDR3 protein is CTSRTDPGTTQFF. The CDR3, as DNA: TGCACCAGCAGGACAGACCCCGGGACTACGCAGTTCTTC. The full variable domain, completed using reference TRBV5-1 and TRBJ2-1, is KAGVTQTPRYLIKTRGQQVTLSCSPISGHRSVSWYQQTPGQGLQFLFEYFSETQRNKGNFPGRFSGRQFSNSRSEMNVSTLELGDSALYLCTSRTDPGTTQFFGPGTRLTVL.

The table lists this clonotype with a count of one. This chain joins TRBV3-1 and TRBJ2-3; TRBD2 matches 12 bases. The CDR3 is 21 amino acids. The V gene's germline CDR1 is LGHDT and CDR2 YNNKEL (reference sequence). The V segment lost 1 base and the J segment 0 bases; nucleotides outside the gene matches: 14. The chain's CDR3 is CASSQVKLETSGGPSTDTQYF. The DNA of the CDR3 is TGTGCCAGCAGCCAAGTCAAGTTGGAGACTAGCGGGGGCCCTAGCACAGATACGCAGTATTTT.

The CDR3: CATSRDGPANEQFF. The CDR3 nucleotides are TGTGCCACCAGCAGAGATGGCCCGGCCAATGAGCAGTTCTTC. The chain recombines TRBV15 with TRBJ2-1, with no clear D. The V and J ends lost 0 bases and 6 bases respectively, with 9 bases between them. Germline V lookup: CDR1 LNHNV, CDR2 YYDKDF (reference sequence). This CDR3 comprises 14 residues.

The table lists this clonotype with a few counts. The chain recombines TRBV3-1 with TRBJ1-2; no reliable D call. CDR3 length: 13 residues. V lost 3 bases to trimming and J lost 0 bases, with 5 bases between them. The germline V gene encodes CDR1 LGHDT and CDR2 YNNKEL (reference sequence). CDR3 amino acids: CASSHRTNYGYTF. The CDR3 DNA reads TGTGCCAGCAGCCACAGGACTAACTATGGCTACACCTTC.

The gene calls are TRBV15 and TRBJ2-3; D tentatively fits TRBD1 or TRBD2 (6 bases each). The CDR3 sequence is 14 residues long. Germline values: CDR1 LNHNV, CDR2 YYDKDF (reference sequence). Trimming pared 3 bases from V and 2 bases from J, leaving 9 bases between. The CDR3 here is CATSRGGDTDTQYF. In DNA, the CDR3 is TGTGCCACCAGCAGGGGGGGCGACACAGATACGCAGTATTTT.

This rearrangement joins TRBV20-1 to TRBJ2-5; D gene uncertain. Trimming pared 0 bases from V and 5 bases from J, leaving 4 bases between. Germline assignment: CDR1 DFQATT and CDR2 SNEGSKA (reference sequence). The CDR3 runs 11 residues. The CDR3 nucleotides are TGCAGTGCTAGAGATCACGAGACCCAGTACTTC. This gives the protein CSARDHETQYF.

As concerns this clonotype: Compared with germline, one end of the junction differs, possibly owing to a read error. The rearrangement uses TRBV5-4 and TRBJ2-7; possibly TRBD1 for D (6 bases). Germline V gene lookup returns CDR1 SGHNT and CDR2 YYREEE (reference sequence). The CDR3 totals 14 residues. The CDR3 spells CASSLRGLFYEQYF. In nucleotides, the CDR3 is TGCGCCAGCAGCTTGAGGGGGTTATTCTACGAGCAGTACTTC.

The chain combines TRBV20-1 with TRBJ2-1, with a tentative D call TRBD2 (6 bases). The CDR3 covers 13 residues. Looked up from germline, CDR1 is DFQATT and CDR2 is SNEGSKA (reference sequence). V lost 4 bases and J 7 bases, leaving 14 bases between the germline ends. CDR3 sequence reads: CSATGLSVNEQFF. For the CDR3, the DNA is TGCAGTGCTACAGGACTATCTGTAAATGAGCAGTTCTTC.

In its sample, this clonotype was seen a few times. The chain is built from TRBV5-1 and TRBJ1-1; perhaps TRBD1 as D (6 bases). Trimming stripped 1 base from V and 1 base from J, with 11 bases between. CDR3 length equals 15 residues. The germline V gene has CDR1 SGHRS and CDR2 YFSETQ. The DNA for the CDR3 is TGCGCCAGCAGCTTGTGGGGGGCGACGAACACTGAAGCTTTCTTT. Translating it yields CASSLWGATNTEAFF.

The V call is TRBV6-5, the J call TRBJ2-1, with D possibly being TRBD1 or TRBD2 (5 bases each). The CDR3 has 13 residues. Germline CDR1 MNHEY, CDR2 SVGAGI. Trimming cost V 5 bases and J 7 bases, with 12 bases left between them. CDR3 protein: CASSTGTGNEQFF. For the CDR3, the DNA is TGTGCCAGCAGTACCGGGACGGGTAATGAGCAGTTCTTC.

The CDR3 nucleotides read TGTGCCAGTCAGGACGCCGTACCAGACTACGAGCAGTACTTC. Its protein product is CASQDAVPDYEQYF. This chain joins TRBV28 and TRBJ2-7, with D unclear. The CDR3 spans 14 residues. CDR1 MDHEN and CDR2 SYDVKM come from the germline V gene. Trimming removed 9 bases at V and 3 bases at J, with 18 bases between.